This T cell receptor beta chain was sequenced for a study of T cells in Graves' hyperthyroidism and ophthalmopathy. The CDR3 loop spans 17 amino acids. V lost 4 bases, J lost 3 bases, and 15 bases stayed unmatched. CDR1 and CDR2 (germline): SGHAT, FQDESV (reference sequence). This clonotype came up many times. Thyroid ultrasound and orbital computed tomography, with clinical symptoms and serum thyroxine and TRAb, informed diagnoses. PBMCs were collected from a roughly 9.7 ml volume of fresh peripheral blood. Amplification yielded TCR beta CDR3 regions, with RNA transcripts as the source. With the HTBI primer set, the TCR CDR3 went through a first round of RT-PCR. TCRdb recomputed calls from the multiplex PCR reads with MiXCR, one row per CDR3 protein. The sample consists of under 350,000 distinct CDR3 sequences, approximately 15% of them appearing once.

This sequence was found in a woman aged 55-70 years with Graves' ophthalmopathy. The chain links TRBV11-1 to TRBJ2-7; 7 nucleotides align to TRBD2. Sequenced: blood. CDR3 coding DNA: TGTGCCAGCAGCTCCCGTCGTCTTGGGGGGGGGAGCTACGAGCAGTACTTC. Its translation: CASSSRRLGGGSYEQYF.